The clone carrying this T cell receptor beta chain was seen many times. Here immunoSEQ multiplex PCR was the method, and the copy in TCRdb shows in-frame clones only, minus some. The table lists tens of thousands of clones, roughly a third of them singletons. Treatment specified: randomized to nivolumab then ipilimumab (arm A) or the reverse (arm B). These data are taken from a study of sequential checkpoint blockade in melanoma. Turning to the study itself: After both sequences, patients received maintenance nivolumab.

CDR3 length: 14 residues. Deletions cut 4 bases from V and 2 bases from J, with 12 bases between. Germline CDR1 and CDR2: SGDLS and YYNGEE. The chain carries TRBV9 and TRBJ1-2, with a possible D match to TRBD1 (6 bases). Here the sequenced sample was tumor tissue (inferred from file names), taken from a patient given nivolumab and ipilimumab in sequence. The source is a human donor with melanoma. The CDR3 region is CASSPQTGNYGYTF. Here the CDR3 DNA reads TGTGCCAGCAGCCCCCAGACAGGAAACTATGGCTACACCTTC.